At least ten counts were recorded for the clone carrying this TCR beta chain. As TCR cDNA was made by 5'RACE template switching, a universal primer site and UMIs were added. TCRdb re-called the 5' RACE reads through MiXCR, storing one row per CDR3 protein. Among about 4,600 distinct CDR3 sequences, 3% to 4.5% were seen once, and the ten largest hold over 45%. This specimen comes from a study of T cells after yellow fever vaccination. Findings and caveats of the study: On day 0, almost all vaccine-responding clonotypes were undetectable in sorted memory subsets. Detected again after the booster were most primary-vaccination clones, at 96% CD4 and approximately 85% CD8.

The sample in question was PBMCs, either bulk or a sorted T-cell subset (CD4+, CD8+, memory, or dextramer-sorted; not recorded which), obtained 15 days after the yellow fever booster vaccination. The source is a man aged 25 to 40 who received the YFV17D yellow fever vaccine.

CDR3 protein: CSARDLGGRAYNTGELFF. In DNA form, the CDR3 reads TGCAGTGCTAGAGATCTGGGCGGGAGGGCCTATAACACCGGGGAGCTGTTTTTT. J is TRBJ2-2 and V is TRBV20-1; the match to TRBD2 covers 9 bases. CDR1 is DFQATT, CDR2 SNEGSKA, per germline (reference sequence). This CDR3 region has 18 residues. V lost 0 bases and J lost 2; bases outside the gene matches: 10.